The sequence of this T cell receptor beta chain was determined in a study of T cells after yellow fever vaccination. Study context: Researchers used SMART-Seq v4 Ultra Low Input to prepare fractions that had low cell numbers.

The sample holds many counts of this clonotype. The target antigen is unknown. Study-wide results and limits: Post-booster repertoires contained most primary-vaccination clones again (96% CD4, less than 90% CD8). The bulk population could contribute abundant contaminating clonotypes to FACS-sorted repertoires.

Trimming left V 5 bases short and J 2 bases short, with 13 bases between. CDR1 is SEHNR and CDR2 is FQNEAQ in the germline V gene (reference sequence). The length of the CDR3 is 16 residues. The study made its TCR cDNA through 5'RACE template switching. That step introduced a universal primer site along with UMIs. Each CDR3 protein gets one entry after TCRdb re-called the 5' RACE reads with MiXCR. The data hold some 250,000 distinct CDR3 sequences, with about 3.9% observed a single time. The source is a man between 18 and 29 years old who received the YFV17D yellow fever vaccine. This specimen consisted of PBMCs, obtained 15 days after the yellow fever booster vaccination. The V call is TRBV7-9, the J call TRBJ1-6; D remains unclear. For the CDR3, the DNA is TGTGCCAGCAGCAAGGGAGGTCAGACCTATAATTCACCCCTCCACTTT. Protein sequence: CASSKGGQTYNSPLHF.